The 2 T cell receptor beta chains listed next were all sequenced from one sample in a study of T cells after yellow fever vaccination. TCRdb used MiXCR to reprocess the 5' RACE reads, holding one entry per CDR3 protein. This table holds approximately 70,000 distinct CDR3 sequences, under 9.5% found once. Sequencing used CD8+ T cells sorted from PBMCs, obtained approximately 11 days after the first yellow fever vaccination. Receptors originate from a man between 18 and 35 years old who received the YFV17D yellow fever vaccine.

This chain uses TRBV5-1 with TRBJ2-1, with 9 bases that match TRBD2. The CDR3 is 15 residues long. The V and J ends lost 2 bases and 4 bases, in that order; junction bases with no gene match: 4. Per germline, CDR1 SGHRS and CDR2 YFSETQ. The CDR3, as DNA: TGCGCCAGCAGCTTTGCGGGGGGGCTATACAATGAGCAGTTCTTC. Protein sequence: CASSFAGGLYNEQFF.

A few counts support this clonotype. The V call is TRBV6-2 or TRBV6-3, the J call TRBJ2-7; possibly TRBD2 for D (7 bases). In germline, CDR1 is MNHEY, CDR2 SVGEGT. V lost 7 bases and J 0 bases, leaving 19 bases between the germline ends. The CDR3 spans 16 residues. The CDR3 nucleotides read TGTGCCAGCATGGGTTGGGGGGGGCGCAGCTCCTACGAGCAGTACTTC. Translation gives CASMGWGGRSSYEQYF.